The rows below give T cell receptor beta chains drawn from one sample of a study of brain T cells in children with intractable seizures. This table comes from immunoSEQ multiplex PCR, and its TCRdb copy is limited to in-frame clones, with some not included. The profile shows 88,000 or so clones, approximately 89% of them singletons. The sample here was peripheral blood, taken at surgery. The receptor set was obtained from a girl aged 2-10 years with Rasmussen encephalitis and intractable seizures. The CDR3 runs from the conserved cysteine through the conserved F or W. A D gene is named only where the DNA matches it firmly. Size tells how often a clone was seen (once, few, many) or the class of an expanded clone, and some rows leave it out.

J | V | D | size | CDR3 | DNA
TRBJ1-1 | TRBV19 | TRBD1 | . | CASSTPRDRPTEAFF | TGTGCCAGTAGTACGCCCCGGGACAGGCCCACTGAAGCTTTCTTT
TRBJ2-7 | TRBV6-2/TRBV6-3 | TRBD2 | . | CASSYESGGGLVLYEQYF | TGTGCCAGCAGTTACGAATCGGGCGGCGGACTAGTCCTCTACGAGCAGTACTTC
TRBJ2-3 | TRBV28 | TRBD2 | once | CASSLTLAGARHTQYF | TGTGCCAGCAGTTTAACACTAGCGGGGGCCAGACATACGCAGTATTTT
TRBJ2-1 | TRBV5-1 | . | . | CASSLESRNNEQFF | TGCGCCAGCAGCTTGGAATCTAGGAACAATGAGCAGTTCTTC
TRBJ2-1 | TRBV6-5 | . | . | CASRPSTVYNEQFF | TGTGCCAGCAGGCCATCTACAGTTTACAATGAGCAGTTCTTC
TRBJ1-1 | TRBV28 | . | . | CASSFPPYTFF | TGTGCCAGCAGTTTCCCACCTTACACTTTCTTT
TRBJ1-1 | TRBV6-6 | . | . | CASLLWTEAFF | TGTGCCAGCCTCTTGTGGACTGAAGCTTTCTTT
TRBJ1-6 | TRBV7-9 | . | . | CASSSEGVGSPLHF | TGTGCCAGCAGCTCAGAGGGGGTAGGTTCACCCCTCCACTTT
TRBJ1-4 | TRBV4-1 | . | . | CASSQDLAIPNEKLFF | TGCGCCAGCAGCCAAGATCTCGCCATACCAAATGAAAAACTGTTTTTT
TRBJ2-1 | TRBV6-5 | . | once | CATHGGEYNEQFF | TGTGCCACTCACGGGGGCGAATACAATGAGCAGTTCTTC
TRBJ2-7 | TRBV29-1 | TRBD2 | . | CSVEGVGGGSQYF | TGCAGCGTTGAAGGGGTTGGCGGGGGATCGCAGTACTTC